These T cell receptor beta chains were read from a single sample in a study of blood T cell repertoires in COVID-19. The assay was immunoSEQ multiplex PCR, and TCRdb's table has in-frame clones only and misses some. The table shows about 240,000 clones, with around nine tenths occurring only once. Material for sequencing was PBMCs or T cells enriched from blood (not recorded which). Source of these receptors: a man aged 35-49 years who had recovered from COVID-19. Both conserved end residues are part of each CDR3. A D gene is named only where the DNA matches it firmly. Size is omitted from some rows. Given values are once, few, many or a class for expanded clones.

abundance: NA
d_gene: NA
j_gene: TRBJ1-3
v_gene: TRBV10-1
CDR3aa: CATGVGNTIYF
CDR3nt: TGCGCCACAGGGGTAGGAAACACCATATATTTT

abundance: NA
d_gene: TRBD2
j_gene: TRBJ2-5
v_gene: TRBV6-5
CDR3aa: CASKRGTQETQYF
CDR3nt: TGTGCCAGTAAGCGGGGGACCCAAGAGACCCAGTACTTC

abundance: NA
d_gene: NA
j_gene: TRBJ1-2
v_gene: TRBV4-1
CDR3aa: CASSHYEIGQGYGYTF
CDR3nt: TGCGCCAGCAGCCACTATGAGATAGGGCAGGGCTATGGCTACACCTTC

abundance: NA
d_gene: TRBD1
j_gene: TRBJ1-1
v_gene: TRBV2
CDR3aa: CASSVDRGLGNTEAFF
CDR3nt: TGTGCCAGCAGTGTGGACAGGGGGCTCGGGAACACTGAAGCTTTCTTT

abundance: few
d_gene: NA
j_gene: TRBJ1-1
v_gene: TRBV30
CDR3aa: CAWSVLEGVGTEAFF
CDR3nt: TGTGCCTGGAGTGTCCTAGAAGGGGTCGGCACTGAAGCTTTCTTT

abundance: NA
d_gene: TRBD1
j_gene: TRBJ1-1
v_gene: TRBV19
CDR3aa: CASGWDRENTEAFF
CDR3nt: TGTGCCAGTGGATGGGACAGGGAGAACACTGAAGCTTTCTTT

abundance: NA
d_gene: NA
j_gene: TRBJ1-1
v_gene: TRBV4-3
CDR3aa: CASSPQEGVNTEAFF
CDR3nt: TGCGCCAGCAGCCCCCAGGAGGGAGTAAACACTGAAGCTTTCTTT

abundance: NA
d_gene: NA
j_gene: TRBJ2-3
v_gene: TRBV9
CDR3aa: CASSSRSYARAGTDTQYF
CDR3nt: TGTGCCAGCAGCTCACGAAGTTATGCCAGGGCCGGCACAGATACGCAGTATTTT

abundance: NA
d_gene: NA
j_gene: TRBJ2-3
v_gene: TRBV19
CDR3aa: CASSPVGWQPVQGDTQYF
CDR3nt: TGTGCCAGTAGTCCCGTCGGGTGGCAGCCGGTCCAGGGAGATACGCAGTATTTT

abundance: NA
d_gene: TRBD1
j_gene: TRBJ1-4
v_gene: TRBV15
CDR3aa: CATSRDPGTDNEKLFF
CDR3nt: TGTGCCACCAGCAGGGATCCCGGGACAGATAATGAAAAACTGTTTTTT

abundance: NA
d_gene: NA
j_gene: TRBJ2-2
v_gene: TRBV6-5
CDR3aa: CASRDNKNTGELFF
CDR3nt: TGTGCCAGCAGGGACAACAAGAACACCGGGGAGCTGTTTTTT

abundance: NA
d_gene: NA
j_gene: TRBJ2-1
v_gene: TRBV7-7
CDR3aa: CARGGLQFEQFF
CDR3nt: TGTGCCAGGGGGGGGCTACAGTTTGAGCAGTTCTTC